The 18 T cell receptor beta chains below all came from one sample that was sequenced in a study of blood T cell repertoires in COVID-19. Only in-frame clones appear in the TCRdb table, and some are missing; sequencing was by immunoSEQ multiplex PCR. The repertoire includes hundreds of thousands of clones, 80% to 90% of them detected once, and roughly 10% sits in the top ten. Sequenced material: peripheral blood. All receptors derive from a woman of 80 years or more with acute or convalescent COVID-19.

The chain employs TRBV25-1 and TRBJ1-4; D possibly corresponds to TRBD1 (5 bases). Deletions cut 7 bases from V and 6 bases from J, with 12 bases between. The CDR3 is 13 amino acids. Germline CDR1 MGHDK, CDR2 SYGVNS. In nucleotides, the CDR3 is TGTGCCAGCATGGAACAGGTCTATGAAAAACTGTTTTTT. Translation: CASMEQVYEKLFF.

V gene TRBV3-1 (or the pseudogene TRBV3-2) combines with J gene TRBJ1-6, with TRBD1 matching over 8 bases. V shed 10 bases, J shed 7 bases, and the junction held 6 bases outside the gene matches. CDR1 is LGHDT, CDR2 YNNKEL, per germline (reference sequence). This CDR3 is built from 13 residues. CDR3 sequence (DNA): TGTGCCACCCCGGGACAGGAGAATTCACCCCTCCACTTT. This gives the protein CATPGQENSPLHF.

This sequence joins TRBV29-1 and TRBJ1-2; D might be TRBD1 (5 bases). Germline assignment: CDR1 SQVTM and CDR2 ANQGSEA. The CDR3 spans 11 residues. V lost 4 bases and J 4 bases, leaving 7 bases between the germline ends. The DNA for the CDR3 is TGCAGCGTTGCTGGGGCCTATGGCTACACCTTC. Translated, it gives CSVAGAYGYTF.

The rearrangement uses TRBV19 and TRBJ2-4; D is possibly TRBD1 (6 bases). CDR1 and CDR2 from the germline V gene are LNHDA and SQIVND (reference sequence). The V and J ends lost 2 bases and 0 bases respectively, with 14 bases between them. The CDR3 spans 17 residues. The CDR3 loop reads CASSIKGQGLAKNIQYF. The CDR3 DNA is TGTGCCAGTAGTATAAAGGGGCAGGGGCTAGCCAAAAACATTCAGTACTTC.

The chain employs TRBV5-5 and TRBJ1-1; D uncertain. V gave up 2 bases and J gave up 1 base, with 9 bases separating them. Germline V gene sequence: CDR1 SGHKS, CDR2 YYEKEE (reference sequence). This CDR3 contains 14 residues. CDR3 sequence: CASSLYGENTEAFF. In DNA, the CDR3 is TGTGCCAGCAGCTTATACGGGGAGAACACTGAAGCTTTCTTT.

This clone was counted once. The genes are TRBV7-8 and TRBJ1-1; the match to TRBD1 covers 7 bases. V was clipped by 5 bases and J by 6 bases; unmatched bases: 12. CDR3 length equals 15 residues. The germline V gene has CDR1 SGHVS and CDR2 FQNEAQ. The CDR3: CASSPDLQGWAEAFF. CDR3 DNA: TGTGCCAGCAGCCCCGACTTACAGGGGTGGGCTGAAGCTTTCTTT.

This rearrangement joins TRBV5-6 to TRBJ2-5, with 7 bases fitting TRBD2. The germline gives CDR1 SGHDT, CDR2 YYEEEE. Germline trimming cut 1 base from V and 2 bases from J; bases unmatched to any gene: 8. This CDR3 has 16 amino acids. CDR3 nucleotide sequence: TGTGCCAGCAGCTTGTCAGGCGGGAGTGGGCAAGAGACCCAGTACTTC. Protein: CASSLSGGSGQETQYF. Combining the CDR3 with reference TRBV5-6 and TRBJ2-5 gives the whole variable domain DAGVTQSPTHLIKTRGQQVTLRCSPKSGHDTVSWYQQALGQGPQFIFQYYEEEERQRGNFPDRFSGHQFPNYSSELNVNALLLGDSALYLCASSLSGGSGQETQYFGPGTRLLVL.

The genes are TRBV2 and TRBJ2-7, with TRBD2 identical over 12 bases. The CDR3 loop spans 18 amino acids. Germline CDR1 SNHLY, CDR2 FYNNEI. J gave up 0 bases and V 2 bases, and 8 bases lay outside the gene matches. DNA of the CDR3: TGTGCCAGCAGTGAATCTAGGACTAGCGGGGTGAGCTCCTACGAGCAGTACTTC. It is translated as CASSESRTSGVSSYEQYF.

This clone has a handful of counts. The chain uses TRBV18 and TRBJ1-1; 9 nucleotides match TRBD1. Unmatched junction bases numbered 7, after V lost 3 bases and J lost 5 bases. Germline CDR1 reads KGHSH; CDR2 reads LQKENI. CDR3 length equals 15 residues. The CDR3 bases are TGTGCCAGCTCACCGACACAGGGGGCCTGGACTGAAGCTTTCTTT. This codes for CASSPTQGAWTEAFF.

A single count supports this clone. The chain combines TRBV9 with TRBJ2-5, with D possibly matching TRBD1 (5 bases). This CDR3 has 15 residues. Germline V CDR1 and CDR2: SGDLS, YYNGEE. The V end lost 0 bases, the J end lost 4 bases, and 13 bases lay between the germline ends. The CDR3 bases are TGTGCCAGCAGCGTAGCTGTGGGGCATGGAGAGACCCAGTACTTC. Its translation is CASSVAVGHGETQYF.

This sequence joins TRBV3-1 (or the pseudogene TRBV3-2) and TRBJ1-3; TRBD1 matches 7 bases. This CDR3 has 16 amino acids. With V trimmed by 0 bases and J by 5 bases, 7 bases remained unmatched. The germline gives CDR1 LGHDT, CDR2 YNNKEL (reference sequence). The CDR3 loop reads CASSQDAVQGRNTIYF. CDR3 coding DNA: TGTGCCAGCAGCCAAGACGCGGTACAGGGGAGAAACACCATATATTTT.

Notes on this clone: In the same sample, other DNA sequences code for this CDR3. The chain is built from TRBV5-1 and TRBJ1-4; no definite D call. The CDR3 covers 14 residues. CDR1 is SGHRS and CDR2 is YFSETQ in the germline V gene. V lost 0 bases and J 4 bases, leaving 7 bases between the germline ends. The CDR3 DNA sequence: TGCGCCAGCAGCTTGGGAGGCCTTAATGAAAAACTGTTTTTT. Translation gives CASSLGGLNEKLFF.

The rearrangement uses TRBV27 and TRBJ2-7; TRBD1 aligns across 9 bases. Trimming cost V 2 bases and J 6 bases; bases outside gene matches: 11. This CDR3 comprises 16 residues. Germline CDR1 and CDR2: MNHEY and SMNVEV (reference sequence). CDR3 bases: TGTGCCAGCAGTTTAAACCTCCCTACAGGGGGCGCCGAGCAGTACTTC. The encoded protein is CASSLNLPTGGAEQYF.

This chain links TRBV6-5 with TRBJ2-1, with 9 bases identical to TRBD2. The germline V gene has CDR1 MNHEY and CDR2 SVGAGI. CDR3 length: 13 residues. The V gene end was trimmed by 6 bases and the J gene end by 9 bases; junction bases not matched to a gene: 6. CDR3 amino acids: CASRASGTSEQFF. CDR3 bases: TGTGCCAGCAGGGCTAGCGGGACCAGTGAGCAGTTCTTC.

The table lists this clone with a few counts. The V gene is TRBV25-1, the J gene TRBJ2-7, with 10 bases that match TRBD2. V trimming: 4 bases; J trimming: 3 bases; junction bases outside the gene matches: 6. The germline V gene has CDR1 MGHDK and CDR2 SYGVNS. The CDR3 totals 15 residues. In nucleotides, the CDR3 is TGTGCCAGCAGTGCAACTAGCGGGACGGGCTACGAGCAGTACTTC. This translates into CASSATSGTGYEQYF.

This chain connects TRBV4-3 to TRBJ2-1; 8 bases are shared with TRBD1. CDR3 size: 15 residues. Trimming removed 4 bases from V and 0 bases from J; junction bases left unmatched: 2. The germline V gene has CDR1 LGHNA and CDR2 YSLEER. CDR3 protein: CASSRDRGSYNEQFF. As DNA, the CDR3 is TGCGCCAGCAGCCGTGACAGGGGCTCCTACAATGAGCAGTTCTTC.

The CDR3 DNA is TGCGCCAGCAGCTTGTTTTATAGGGGACTAGCGAGTGTCGCAGATACGCAGTATTTT. This translates into CASSLFYRGLASVADTQYF. The chain combines TRBV5-1 with TRBJ2-3; TRBD2 matches at 10 bases. Germline values: CDR1 SGHRS, CDR2 YFSETQ. J was trimmed by 4 bases and V by 1 base; bases with no gene match: 15. The length of the CDR3 is 19 residues. Together with reference TRBV5-1 and TRBJ2-3, the CDR3 gives the full variable domain: KAGVTQTPRYLIKTRGQQVTLSCSPISGHRSVSWYQQTPGQGLQFLFEYFSETQRNKGNFPGRFSGRQFSNSRSEMNVSTLELGDSALYLCASSLFYRGLASVADTQYFGPGTRLTVL.

The chain has TRBV10-3 and TRBJ1-2; TRBD1 matches at 7 bases. V gave up 0 bases and J gave up 3 bases; unmatched junction bases: 1. The CDR3 is made up of 14 amino acids. The germline CDR1 and CDR2 sequences are ENHRY and SYGVKD. The chain's CDR3 is CAISESGGHYGYTF. The CDR3 DNA is TGTGCCATCAGTGAGTCAGGGGGCCACTATGGCTACACCTTC.